This T cell receptor (beta chain) was obtained from a study of vaccination effects on CD4 cells after COVID-19. Turning to this clone: Antigen specificity is unknown.

Expansion of antigen-specific CD4+ T cells with viral peptide pools was carried out by the ViraFEST assay before sequencing. After more than 8 days in culture, the CD4+ T cells were isolated. The participants, recipients of two vaccine doses, got either BNT162b2 or mRNA-1273. Measured with immunoSEQ multiplex PCR; TCRdb has only the in-frame clones, and not every one. The sample comprises almost 15,000 clones, roughly 75% of which are singletons, and roughly 24% rests with the top ten. The V gene's germline CDR1 is LNHDA and CDR2 SQIVND (reference sequence). Trimming removed 0 bases at V and 1 base at J, with 12 bases between. The length of the CDR3 is 16 residues.

The chain is built from TRBV19 and TRBJ1-1, with D tentatively TRBD1 (6 bases). The receptor's source is a human donor who received a COVID-19 vaccine. This material consisted of CD4+ T cells from PBMCs cultured with HCoV-NL63 spike peptides, taken after COVID-19 vaccination. The CDR3 sequence is CASSIDQGFSNTEAFF. CDR3 DNA sequence: TGTGCCAGTAGTATAGACCAGGGGTTTTCGAACACTGAAGCTTTCTTT.